This T cell receptor beta chain was retrieved from a study of T cells in Graves' hyperthyroidism and ophthalmopathy (dated by TCRdb to between 2017 and 2020). Regarding the study in general: Peripheral blood was sampled at the time of initial diagnosis, prior to any treatment. A discovery cohort of about a hundred patients, approximately 44 with Graves' ophthalmopathy and more than 55 with stable Graves' hyperthyroidism, was used to find distinguishing TCR V-J signatures. Following sampling, methimazole starting at 30 mg daily was given to hyperthyroidism patients, and high-dose intravenous methylprednisolone was given to ophthalmopathy patients. The 100 or so discovery patients were randomly split 7:3 into training and test sets. According to the paper, TCR Vbeta CDR3 sequencing was carried out on roughly 130 peripheral blood samples, which came from some 41 ophthalmopathy, roughly 75 hyperthyroidism and roughly 17 progressor patients. Thyroid tissue and blood T-cell repertoires from about six Graves' hyperthyroidism patients were also compared in the study. Prospective prediction of ophthalmopathy was tested in an independent validation cohort of 18 to 20 hyperthyroidism patients and 17 patients who later progressed to ophthalmopathy.

Amplification of TCR beta CDR3 regions was carried out from RNA transcripts. The TCR CDR3 was subjected to a first round of RT-PCR using the HTBI primer set and the Qiagen OneStep RT-PCR kit. Libraries were constructed in a second round of multiplex PCR, after which size selection and purification were carried out. Libraries were sequenced paired-end with 100 bp reads on an Illumina HiSeq2000. Concerning the study's data processing: Raw data were processed with SOAPnuke, discarding reads with adapters, uncalled bases, mean Phred below 15, or no exact constant-primer or identifier match. High-quality paired reads were merged with COPE v1.2.5, and unique nucleotide sequences were defined as clonotypes. MiTCR v1.1 was used to align the clonotypes against IMGT TRBV, TRBD and TRBJ reference segments. The analysis was restricted to V-J combinations with a frequency above 0.0001, which together covered just over 99% of the repertoires. A TCS score was defined as the ratio between F50 (clonal expansion) and ExV (chaos), using BLOSUM62-based TCRdist between CDR3 peptides within each V-J. Welch's t-statistics and random forest reduced fewer than 600 V-J features to 13, which were used in a naive Bayes classifier (R e1071). Thyroid-blood repertoire similarity was quantified with the Morisita-Horn index. TCRdb took the public reads, trimmed them with fastp at Q25, ran MiXCR for clone calling and kept in-frame beta chains. Rows matching on CDR3 protein sequence are summarized as one entry with the most common DNA and genes. TCRdb's processing, not the authors', yielded these V and J calls. This sample holds roughly 700,000 distinct CDR3 sequences; 30% to 40% were observed only once. Around 30% of the sample is held by the ten biggest clonotypes.

The investigation overall reported the following: A model built on a 13 V-J signature distinguished ophthalmopathy from stable hyperthyroidism, reaching 87.88% sensitivity and about 81% specificity in cross-validation and 80%/75% in testing. During validation, the model predicted progression to ophthalmopathy a median of about 6.3 months ahead of onset, with approximately 71% sensitivity and 72% to 80% specificity. Most expanded thyroid clonotypes (frequency above 0.001) were also detected in blood, a finding suggesting that blood repertoires may reflect thyroid immune responses. No statistical method was used to fix the sample size in advance, and group allocation was not hidden from the investigators.

This clonotype appeared many times. The specificity of this receptor is unknown. Base quality data are lacking; no much larger clone is found one base away. Stable Graves' hyperthyroidism was defined as the absence of progression to ophthalmopathy over 18 months of follow-up. Hyperthyroidism patients were aged 18 to 65 years and newly diagnosed, with disease duration of less than 2 months. Patients with uncontrolled infections, other autoimmune diseases, pregnancy or lactation were excluded. Clinical symptoms, serum thyroxine and TRAb, thyroid ultrasound, and orbital computed tomography formed the basis for the diagnoses. Ficoll-Paque density gradient centrifugation was used to isolate PBMCs from around 10 ml of fresh peripheral blood. Total RNA was extracted using Trizol reagent, and RNA quality was assessed on an Agilent 2100 Bioanalyzer. Sequences SGHTA (CDR1) and FQGTGA (CDR2) are obtained from the germline V gene. Spanning cysteine to phenylalanine, the CDR3 consists of 15 amino acids. Just the 45-base CDR3 DNA is kept, in frame starting at base 1. For this chain, trimming is 6 bases at the V end and 8 bases at the J end, and the number of junction bases without a gene match is 12.

The receptor comes from a woman between 35 and 50 years old with Graves' hyperthyroidism. The rearrangement joined TRBV7-3 to TRBJ1-2, with 10 middle bases fitting TRBD1. Sample: blood. CDR3 loop: CASSLRTGGEGGYTF. The bases read TGTGCCAGCAGTCTCCGGACAGGGGGGGAAGGAGGCTACACCTTC.